This TCR beta chain was recovered during a study of T cell repertoires in cytomegalovirus infection. Study background: Public TCR beta signatures marked donors with CMV infection and the matching HLA.

Remarks on this clonotype: Antigen unknown.

Whole-study findings and limits: Totalled public TCR beta family frequency picked out people who carried CMV plus the relevant HLA. HLA-C-restricted TCR beta clonotypes specific for CMV led the ex vivo response.

MiXCR, applied by TCRdb to the reads, yields one record per CDR3 protein. The repertoire includes 630,000 or so distinct CDR3 sequences, 20% to 25% of them detected once, and less than 10% sits in the top ten. Trimming left V 6 bases short and J 6 bases short, with 12 bases between. The germline V gene encodes CDR1 DFQATT and CDR2 SNEGSKA (reference sequence). The CDR3 has 12 amino acids. This TCR was recovered from a human donor in good health (CMV status not recorded). Some clones in this sample may be carry-over from other donors' samples. Sequencing was performed on CD8+ T cells from PBMCs. J is TRBJ1-5 and V is TRBV20-1; no reliable D call. The CDR3 coding sequence is TGCAGTGCCTCGTTAGGCGGTCAGCCCCAGCATTTT. Translating gives CSASLGGQPQHF.